What follows describes a single T cell receptor beta chain. Its antigen is not yet known. Per-base quality was not reported, and no clone a single base away is much larger than it. The data derive from a study of shared clonotypes between healthy human individuals (dated by TCRdb to about 2020). In the study overall: The cohort included a few men and a couple of women between 18 and 49 years of age. For each donor, CD4 naive and CD4 memory were each run on three plates, CD8 naive on two plates, and CD8 memory on one plate. To estimate repertoire size and how much clonotypes are shared between individuals, the study performed deep sequencing of blood TCR repertoires from roughly five healthy adults. Libraries were prepared and TCR repertoires were sequenced by different laboratories using diverse techniques, in order to increase sequencing depth and limit assay-specific biases. Leukapheresis yielded between about 0.9 and 10 billion PBMCs per donor. On the study overall, not on this receptor specifically: Sampling was restricted to blood, and TCR repertoires in tissue are likely to differ from TCR repertoires in blood. Based on pairwise subsampling, the degree of clonotype sharing among donors was expected to be affected by sequencing depth. Rarefaction of sorted-subset datasets indicated incomplete sequencing despite the large sequencing depth. Because the study included only a small number of donors, the genetic and exposure-history diversity represented was limited. Naive subsets generally had larger estimated clonotype richness than memory subsets did. Compared with non-shared clonotypes, the clonotypes found in all four sorted-subset donors had higher generation probabilities. When a handful of donors were compared, the shared fraction of clonotypes was about 5.2% for naive CD4, 3.5% to 4% for naive CD8, 2% to 2.5% for memory CD4, and 0.4% for memory CD8.

TCR CDR3 regions were amplified from genomic DNA by multiplex PCR using the deep immunoSEQ assay. Genomic DNA extracted from each cell subset was distributed evenly over all wells of several immunoSEQ 96-well plates, and each plate served as one replicate. Each replicate PCR for sorted subsets received approximately 200 ng genomic DNA, equal to about 30,000 T cell genomes. The purified libraries were quantified using a Qubit 3.0 fluorometer, sized with a Bioanalyzer 2100, and then quantified again using the KAPA Library Quantification kit. Every immunoSEQ 96-well plate was sequenced on a dedicated single-read 150-cycle Illumina NextSeq 550 flow cell. Concerning the study's data processing: The immunoSEQ output contained only junctional sequences without quality scores, so filtering could not match that applied to full-length reads. Sequences were annotated with PyIR, a Python wrapper for IgBLAST v1.9, using IMGT germline references to assign V/J genes and CDR3. Reads with weak V/J assignments (E-value above 1e-6), missing CDR3, stop codons, out-of-frame junctions, or ambiguous translated residues were removed. V3J clonotypes were defined by identical inferred V gene, J gene, and CDR3 amino acid sequence. To compute the percentage overlap between repertoires, the number of shared unique clonotypes was divided by the size of the smaller repertoire. Richness of each repertoire was evaluated using RTK rarefaction, the Chao1 estimator, and Recon v2.1 estimates of unobserved clonotypes. Generation probabilities were computed with OLGA for all TCRbeta clonotypes obtained by the gDNA method from a handful of donors. TCRdb's version of the immuneACCESS table is confined to in-frame rearrangements and falls short of the full clone set. An unresolved V gene accounts for under half of the shortfall where checked; the remainder is of unknown origin. V and J calls and clone size follow that table, whereas D and trimming were derived from the DNA. This sample comprises 900,000 to 1,200,000 clones, about four fifths of them detected only once. The leading ten clones occupy around 0.61% of the sample.

Healthy HIV-negative adults with no recently reported acute infections or vaccinations were included as donors. All donors were Caucasian adults living in Nashville, Tennessee, USA. Magnetic negative selection was used to enrich CD4+ T cells, after which naive cells were positively selected on CD45RA and the negative fraction became the memory subset. After blood collection by leukapheresis, PBMCs were isolated using Ficoll-Histopaque density gradient centrifugation and then cryopreserved in the vapor phase of liquid nitrogen. Purity and quantity of every magnetically sorted T cell population were checked by analytical flow cytometry. Genomic DNA was isolated from each sorted fraction and quantified by UV absorbance on a Nanodrop 2000c. CDR1 is given as GTSNPN and CDR2 as SVGIG, both from the germline V gene (reference sequence). CDR3 length: 13 amino acids, cysteine to phenylalanine. The kept DNA is CDR3 alone, 39 bases in frame from the first base. V was cut back by 0 bases and J by 9 bases, leaving a gap of 9 bases between them.

The V gene is TRBV30 and the J gene is TRBJ1-6, with no reliable assignment of the D segment. This receptor was obtained from a young man in good health. Some clones in this sample may be carry-over from other donors' samples. Sequencing was performed on memory CD4+ T cells from PBMCs. The intended sense of this specimen's cell subset or site label: CD45RA-negative fraction. The CDR3 is CAWSVLESSPLHF. The sequenced DNA is TGTGCCTGGAGTGTACTGGAGTCTTCACCCCTCCACTTT. Joined to the reference TRBV30 and TRBJ1-6 proteins, this CDR3 gives the full variable domain: SQTIHQWPATLVQPVGSPLSLECTVEGTSNPNLYWYRQAAGRGLQLLFYSVGIGQISSEVPQNLSASRPQDRQFILSSKKLLLSDSGFYLCAWSVLESSPLHFGNGTRLTVT.